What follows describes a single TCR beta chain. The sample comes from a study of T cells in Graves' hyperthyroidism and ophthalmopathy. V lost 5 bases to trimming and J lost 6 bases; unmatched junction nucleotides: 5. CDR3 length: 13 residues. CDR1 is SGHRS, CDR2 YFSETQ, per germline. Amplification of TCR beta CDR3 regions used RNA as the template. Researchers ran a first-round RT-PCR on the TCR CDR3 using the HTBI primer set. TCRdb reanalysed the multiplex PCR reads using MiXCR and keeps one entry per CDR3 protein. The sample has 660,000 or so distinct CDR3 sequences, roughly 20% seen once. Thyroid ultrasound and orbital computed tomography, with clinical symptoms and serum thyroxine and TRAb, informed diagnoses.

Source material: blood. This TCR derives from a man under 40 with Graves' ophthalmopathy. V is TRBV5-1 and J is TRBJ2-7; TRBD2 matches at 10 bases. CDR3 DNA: TGCGCCAGCAGTCAGACTAGCGGGTTCGAGCAGTACTTC. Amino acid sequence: CASSQTSGFEQYF.